What follows are 26 T cell receptor beta chains derived from one specimen sequenced in a study of a mutant IDH1 vaccine in newly diagnosed glioma. Profiled with immunoSEQ multiplex PCR; TCRdb holds only in-frame clones, not every one. The table includes about 21,000 clones, around 92% detected once. Antigens of these TCRs are unknown. Time point noted: week 11, during vaccination. A single vaccine dose contained 300 ug of mutant IDH1 20-mer peptide, and topical imiquimod was used with it. Sequenced here: PBMCs, sampled from a glioma patient whose treatment included an IDH1 peptide vaccine. These receptors all come from a woman in her thirties or forties with glioma.

The J gene is TRBJ2-7, the V gene TRBV7-9; 13 bases are shared with TRBD2. V gave up 1 base and J gave up 2 bases; unmatched junction bases: 2. Germline V gives CDR1 SEHNR, CDR2 FQNEAQ (reference sequence). The CDR3 runs to 16 residues. This chain's CDR3 is CASSLVGLAGAYEQYF. In DNA form, the CDR3 reads TGTGCCAGCAGCTTAGTAGGACTAGCGGGAGCCTACGAGCAGTACTTC.

The chain couples TRBV5-1 to TRBJ2-2; 13 nucleotides match TRBD2. The V gene's germline CDR1 is SGHRS and CDR2 YFSETQ. After removal of 4 bases from V and 3 bases from J, the junction contained 3 bases not matched to a gene. The CDR3 loop spans 16 amino acids. The CDR3 sequence: CASSEGTSGDTGELFF. Here the CDR3 DNA reads TGCGCCAGCAGCGAAGGGACTAGCGGGGACACCGGGGAGCTGTTTTTT. The entire variable domain, with the rest obtained from reference TRBV5-1 and TRBJ2-2, is as follows: KAGVTQTPRYLIKTRGQQVTLSCSPISGHRSVSWYQQTPGQGLQFLFEYFSETQRNKGNFPGRFSGRQFSNSRSEMNVSTLELGDSALYLCASSEGTSGDTGELFFGEGSRLTVL.

The chain has TRBV2 and TRBJ2-7, with TRBD1 as a possible D gene (7 bases). Germline CDR1 SNHLY, CDR2 FYNNEI. CDR3 length equals 18 residues. Trimming stripped 6 bases from V and 0 bases from J, with 24 bases between. This CDR3 reads CASRGEKRQGGVSYEQYF. The CDR3 DNA reads as TGTGCCAGCAGGGGAGAAAAAAGGCAGGGGGGAGTCTCCTACGAGCAGTACTTC.

This clone was recorded a few times. The rearrangement links TRBV7-9 to TRBJ2-3; the match to TRBD1 covers 7 bases. Germline CDR1 is SEHNR and CDR2 is FQNEAQ (reference sequence). CDR3 length equals 13 residues. V shed 6 bases and J 8 bases; nucleotides not matched to a gene: 8. This CDR3 is CASSSEGAATQYF. The CDR3 nucleotides read TGTGCCAGCAGTTCCGAGGGGGCGGCTACGCAGTATTTT.

J is TRBJ1-1 and V is TRBV15; D uncertain. The CDR3 length is 13 residues. Trimming removed 0 bases from V and 2 bases from J, with 4 bases in between. Germline CDR1 reads LNHNV; CDR2 reads YYDKDF (reference sequence). Here the CDR3 reads CATSRETNTEAFF. The CDR3 region has the DNA TGTGCCACCAGCAGAGAAACAAACACTGAAGCTTTCTTT.

The rearrangement links TRBV4-1 to TRBJ1-2; TRBD1 might be the D (5 bases). Germline V gene lookup returns CDR1 MGHRA and CDR2 YSYEKL. Trimming stripped 1 base from V and 12 bases from J, with 18 bases between. The CDR3 loop spans 14 amino acids. DNA of the CDR3: TGCGCCAGCAGCCAAGTGATGTACAGCTTGGGGGACACCTTC. Protein sequence: CASSQVMYSLGDTF.

The rearrangement joins TRBV6-5 to TRBJ2-7, with 9 bases that match TRBD1. Unmatched junction bases numbered 5, after V lost 6 bases and J lost 2 bases. Germline values: CDR1 MNHEY, CDR2 SVGAGI. The length of the CDR3 is 14 residues. The CDR3 bases are TGTGCCAGCAGCCAGAGGGACAGGGCCTACGAGCAGTACTTC. Translation: CASSQRDRAYEQYF.

This clone has only one observation. J is TRBJ2-3 and V is TRBV29-1; D may match TRBD1 or TRBD2 (6 bases each). The CDR3 covers 13 residues. V gave up 4 bases and J gave up 2 bases, with 10 bases separating them. The germline gives CDR1 SQVTM, CDR2 ANQGSEA. The CDR3, as DNA: TGCAGCGTTGGAAGGGGGGTCACAGATACGCAGTATTTT. This sequence encodes CSVGRGVTDTQYF.

The genes are TRBV6-1 and TRBJ1-2; no reliable D call. Trimming removed 4 bases from V and 7 bases from J, with 7 bases in between. This CDR3 spans 11 amino acids. Germline CDR1 and CDR2: MNHNS and SASEGT. The CDR3 is CASSVAGGYTF. CDR3 coding DNA: TGTGCCAGCAGTGTAGCGGGTGGCTACACCTTC.

The chain uses TRBV18 and TRBJ1-2, with D perhaps TRBD1 (6 bases). The CDR3 is made up of 14 amino acids. Germline V gene sequence: CDR1 KGHSH, CDR2 LQKENI. Trimming shortened V by 5 bases and J by 8 bases, and 18 bases separated the two germline ends. CDR3 protein: CASSYPDSRGGYTF. The CDR3 DNA reads TGTGCCAGCTCATATCCGGACAGTCGGGGCGGCTACACCTTC.

The J gene is TRBJ1-1, the V gene TRBV14; TRBD1 matches at 7 bases. The germline CDR1 and CDR2 sequences are SGHDN and FVKESK. The CDR3 length is 20 residues. V shed 8 bases and J 8 bases; nucleotides not matched to a gene: 32. The CDR3 is CASESRRLFFRGRNAQEAFF. In nucleotides, the CDR3 is TGTGCCAGCGAATCCCGCCGCCTCTTCTTTAGGGGGCGTAATGCCCAGGAAGCTTTCTTT.

This clone has only one observation. The rearrangement links TRBV5-1 to TRBJ1-1; D gene uncertain. The CDR3 has 14 amino acids. Germline V lookup: CDR1 SGHRS, CDR2 YFSETQ. Trimming took off 2 bases at V and 0 bases at J, with 8 bases between the two ends. The chain's CDR3 is CASSLMLMNTEAFF. In DNA, the CDR3 is TGCGCCAGCAGCTTAATGCTCATGAACACTGAAGCTTTCTTT.

The genes are TRBV2 and TRBJ1-1; D is possibly TRBD1 (5 bases). CDR3 length: 16 amino acids. Trimming cost V 0 bases and J 4 bases, with 15 bases left between them. The V gene's germline CDR1 is SNHLY and CDR2 FYNNEI. CDR3 coding DNA: TGTGCCAGCAGTGAAGCAGTGATAGGGGCGAGCACTGAAGCTTTCTTT. Protein: CASSEAVIGASTEAFF.

V and J are TRBV6-5 and TRBJ1-2; D gene unclear. V was cut by 2 bases and J by 4 bases, with 8 bases left in between. Germline V gene sequence: CDR1 MNHEY, CDR2 SVGAGI. The CDR3 runs 13 residues. The CDR3 spells CASSYGGAYGYTF. The DNA of the CDR3 is TGTGCCAGCAGTTACGGCGGCGCCTATGGCTACACCTTC.

V usage is TRBV5-6 and J usage is TRBJ1-4; a possible D gene is TRBD1 (5 bases). Trimming pared 1 base from V and 11 bases from J, leaving 12 bases between. Germline V lookup: CDR1 SGHDT, CDR2 YYEEEE. The CDR3 covers 13 residues. Here the CDR3 reads CASSLRSGGKLFF. Here the CDR3 DNA reads TGTGCCAGCAGCTTGCGGTCTGGGGGTAAACTGTTTTTT.

The chain is built from TRBV30 and TRBJ1-2; TRBD1 agrees at 10 bases. J was trimmed by 3 bases and V by 5 bases; bases with no gene match: 6. The germline gives CDR1 GTSNPN, CDR2 SVGIG (reference sequence). The CDR3 sequence is 14 residues long. The CDR3 sequence: CAWGSGTGDYGYTF. CDR3 DNA sequence: TGTGCCTGGGGATCCGGGACAGGGGACTATGGCTACACCTTC.

This chain connects TRBV2 to TRBJ2-7, with D uncertain. CDR1 is SNHLY, CDR2 FYNNEI, per germline. This CDR3 has 14 residues. V was trimmed by 8 bases and J by 8 bases, leaving 22 bases between them. This CDR3 reads CASSPLRAPLKQYF. CDR3 DNA: TGTGCCAGCTCGCCCCTAAGGGCCCCCTTAAAGCAGTACTTC.

V and J are TRBV30 and TRBJ2-3; 12 nucleotides align to TRBD1. V was pared by 5 bases and J by 4 bases, with 4 bases of the junction left unmatched. The CDR3 is made up of 14 amino acids. Germline loops: CDR1 GTSNPN, CDR2 SVGIG (reference sequence). CDR3 DNA: TGTGCCTGGGGAGGGACAGGGGGCGCAGATACGCAGTATTTT. Translation: CAWGGTGGADTQYF.

The chain combines TRBV4-3 with TRBJ1-3; 9 nucleotides match TRBD1. CDR3 length: 16 amino acids. Germline CDR1 reads LGHNA; CDR2 reads YSLEER. Trimming cost V 4 bases and J 0 bases; bases outside gene matches: 4. This chain's CDR3 is CASSRGTGISGNTIYF. The CDR3 coding sequence is TGCGCCAGCAGCCGAGGGACAGGGATCTCTGGAAACACCATATATTTT.

This clone was seen a single time. This chain links TRBV10-3 with TRBJ1-1; D not certain. Germline values: CDR1 ENHRY, CDR2 SYGVKD. Trimming pared 5 bases from V and 2 bases from J, leaving 9 bases between. CDR3 length equals 13 residues. DNA of the CDR3: TGTGCCATCAGTCTGAACCCTAACACTGAAGCTTTCTTT. Translating it yields CAISLNPNTEAFF.

The V call is TRBV4-1, the J call TRBJ2-2; no firm D call. V gave up 0 bases and J gave up 1 base, with 9 bases separating them. This CDR3 is built from 16 residues. The V gene's germline CDR1 is MGHRA and CDR2 YSYEKL. CDR3 coding DNA: TGCGCCAGCAGCCAAGATTTAGGCGTGAACACCGGGGAGCTGTTTTTT. Residues: CASSQDLGVNTGELFF.

The rearrangement joins TRBV4-3 to TRBJ1-1, with D unresolved. Germline CDR1 is LGHNA and CDR2 is YSLEER. The CDR3 totals 13 residues. Trimming shortened V by 1 base and J by 4 bases, and 7 bases separated the two germline ends. The CDR3 spells CASSQGRATEAFF. CDR3 nucleotides: TGCGCCAGCAGCCAAGGACGCGCCACTGAAGCTTTCTTT.

The chain couples TRBV2 to TRBJ1-1, with a weak D call TRBD1 (5 bases). V lost 6 bases to trimming and J lost 9 bases, with 14 bases between them. Germline V gives CDR1 SNHLY, CDR2 FYNNEI. The CDR3 length is 12 residues. The CDR3: CASREGGHKAFF. CDR3 coding DNA: TGTGCCAGCAGGGAGGGCGGACACAAAGCTTTCTTT.

This clone appeared once. The V and J genes are TRBV11-2 and TRBJ2-7; D remains ambiguous. CDR1 is SGHAT, CDR2 FQNNGV, per germline. Trimming removed 5 bases at V and 4 bases at J, with 18 bases between. The CDR3 is made up of 15 amino acids. This CDR3 reads CASSGFRLLGYEQYF. CDR3 DNA: TGTGCCAGCAGCGGGTTCAGGCTGCTTGGATACGAGCAGTACTTC.

This clone was seen a single time. This chain connects TRBV15 to TRBJ1-1, with D tentatively TRBD1 (5 bases). This CDR3 comprises 12 residues. Deletions cut 5 bases from V and 11 bases from J, with 15 bases between. In germline, CDR1 is LNHNV, CDR2 YYDKDF (reference sequence). CDR3 loop: CATSATGPLAFF. The CDR3 nucleotides are TGTGCCACCAGCGCCACAGGACCTCTTGCTTTCTTT.

The chain combines TRBV5-1 with TRBJ1-4, with D unclear. From germline, CDR1 is SGHRS and CDR2 YFSETQ. The CDR3 has 15 residues. The germline V and J ends were trimmed by 3 bases and 8 bases, with 17 bases remaining between them. The chain's CDR3 is CASSSGSGSGEKLFF. Here the CDR3 DNA reads TGCGCCAGCAGCTCGGGGTCGGGGTCCGGAGAAAAACTGTTTTTT.